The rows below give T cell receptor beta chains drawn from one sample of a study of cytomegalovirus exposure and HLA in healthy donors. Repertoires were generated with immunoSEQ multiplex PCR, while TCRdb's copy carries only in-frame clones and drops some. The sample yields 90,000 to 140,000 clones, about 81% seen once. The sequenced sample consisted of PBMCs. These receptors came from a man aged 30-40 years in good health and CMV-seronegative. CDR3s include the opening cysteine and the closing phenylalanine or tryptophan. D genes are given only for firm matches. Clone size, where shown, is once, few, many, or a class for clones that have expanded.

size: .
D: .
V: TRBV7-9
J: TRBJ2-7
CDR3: CSSSSYYEQYF
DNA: TGTTCCAGCAGCTCTTACTACGAGCAGTACTTC

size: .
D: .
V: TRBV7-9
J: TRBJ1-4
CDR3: CASSLVVVSNNEKLFF
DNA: TGTGCCAGCAGCTTAGTGGTTGTCAGTAATAATGAAAAACTGTTTTTT

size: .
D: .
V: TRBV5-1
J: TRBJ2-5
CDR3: CASSFGTQETQYF
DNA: TGCGCCAGCAGCTTCGGTACTCAAGAGACCCAGTACTTC

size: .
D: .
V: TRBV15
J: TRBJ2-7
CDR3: CATSREGGEQYF
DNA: TGTGCCACCAGCAGAGAAGGGGGCGAGCAGTACTTC

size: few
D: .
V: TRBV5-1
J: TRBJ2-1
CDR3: CASSSLWGSDNEQFF
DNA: TGCGCCAGCAGCTCTCTGTGGGGCAGTGACAATGAGCAGTTCTTC

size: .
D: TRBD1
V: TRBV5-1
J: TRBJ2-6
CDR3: CASSLRGQGDFSGANVLTF
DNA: TGCGCCAGCAGCTTGAGGGGACAGGGAGACTTCTCTGGGGCCAACGTCCTGACTTTC

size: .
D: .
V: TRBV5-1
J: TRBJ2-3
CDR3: CASSVVGSNTQYF
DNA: TGCGCCAGCAGCGTGGTTGGTAGTAATACGCAGTATTTT

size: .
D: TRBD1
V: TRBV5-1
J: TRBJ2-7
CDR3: CASSLAPGGYEQYF
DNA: TGCGCCAGCAGCTTGGCCCCAGGGGGCTACGAGCAGTACTTC

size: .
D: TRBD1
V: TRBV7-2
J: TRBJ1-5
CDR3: CASSNPDRGGQPQHF
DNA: TGTGCCAGCAGCAACCCCGACAGGGGCGGACAGCCCCAGCATTTT

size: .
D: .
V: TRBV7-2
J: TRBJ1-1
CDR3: CASSLGATNTEAFF
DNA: TGTGCCAGCAGCTTAGGGGCGACGAACACTGAAGCTTTCTTT

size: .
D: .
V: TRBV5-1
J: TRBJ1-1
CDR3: CASSSQTVNTEAFF
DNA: TGCGCCAGCAGCTCCCAGACAGTTAACACTGAAGCTTTCTTT

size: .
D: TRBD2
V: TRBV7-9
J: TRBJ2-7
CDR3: CASSLAGGGATRTYEQYF
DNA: TGTGCCAGCAGCTTAGCAGGCGGGGGGGCTACCCGAACCTACGAGCAGTACTTC

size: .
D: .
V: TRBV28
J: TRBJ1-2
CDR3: CASSFSSYGYTF
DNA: TGTGCCAGCAGTTTTAGCAGCTATGGCTACACCTTC

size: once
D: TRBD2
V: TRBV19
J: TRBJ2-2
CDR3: CASSTLAGAPGELFF
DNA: TGTGCCAGTAGTACACTAGCGGGAGCCCCCGGGGAGCTGTTTTTT

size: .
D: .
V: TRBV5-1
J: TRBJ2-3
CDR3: CASSPSDPDTQYF
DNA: TGCGCCAGCAGCCCTAGCGATCCGGATACGCAGTATTTT

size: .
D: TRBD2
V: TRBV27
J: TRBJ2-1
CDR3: CASSLSRGGYNEQFF
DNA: TGTGCCAGCAGTTTATCGCGGGGAGGGTACAATGAGCAGTTCTTC

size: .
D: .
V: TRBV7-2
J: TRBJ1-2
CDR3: CASSVDTQSNYGYTF
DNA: TGTGCCAGCAGCGTGGACACCCAATCGAACTATGGCTACACCTTC

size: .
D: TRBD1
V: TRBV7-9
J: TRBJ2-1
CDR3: CASSLMTGGEQFF
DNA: TGTGCCAGCAGCTTAATGACAGGGGGGGAGCAGTTCTTC

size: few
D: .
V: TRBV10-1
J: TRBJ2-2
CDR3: CASSLVRPTGELFF
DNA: TGCGCCAGCAGTCTCGTGCGTCCAACCGGGGAGCTGTTTTTT

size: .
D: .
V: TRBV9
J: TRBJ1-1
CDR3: CASSPSGSFVMNTEAFF
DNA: TGTGCCAGCAGCCCGTCCGGGTCTTTCGTAATGAACACTGAAGCTTTCTTT

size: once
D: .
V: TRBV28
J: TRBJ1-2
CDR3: CASSLSGVYGYTF
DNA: TGTGCCAGCAGTTTGTCAGGCGTCTATGGCTACACCTTC

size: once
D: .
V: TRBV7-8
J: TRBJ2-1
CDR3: CASSSSQGQTIYNEQFF
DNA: TGTGCCAGCAGCTCCTCCCAGGGGCAGACAATCTACAATGAGCAGTTCTTC

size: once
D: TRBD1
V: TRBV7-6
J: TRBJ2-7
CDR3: CASSPGQGYYEQYF
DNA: TGTGCCAGCAGCCCGGGACAGGGGTACTACGAGCAGTATTTC

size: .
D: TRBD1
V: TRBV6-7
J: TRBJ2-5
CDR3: CARGTGGEETQYF
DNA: TGTGCCAGGGGGACAGGGGGCGAAGAGACCCAGTACTTC

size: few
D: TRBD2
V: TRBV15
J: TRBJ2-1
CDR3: CATSRGTSGMLEQFF
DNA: TGTGCCACCAGCAGAGGAACTAGCGGGATGCTTGAGCAGTTCTTC

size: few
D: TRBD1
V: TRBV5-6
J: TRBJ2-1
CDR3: CASSDRVDYNEQFF
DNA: TGTGCCAGCAGCGACAGGGTCGATTACAATGAGCAGTTCTTC

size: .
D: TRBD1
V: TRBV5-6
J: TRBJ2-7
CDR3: CASSRGQGKHEQYF
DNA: TGTGCCAGCAGCCGAGGACAGGGTAAACACGAGCAGTACTTC

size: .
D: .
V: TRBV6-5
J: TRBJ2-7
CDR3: CAPPDFSYEQYF
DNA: TGTGCCCCACCAGATTTCTCCTACGAGCAGTACTTC

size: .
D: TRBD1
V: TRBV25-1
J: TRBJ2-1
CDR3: CASSHRGWNEQFF
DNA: TGTGCCAGCAGCCACAGGGGGTGGAATGAGCAGTTCTTC

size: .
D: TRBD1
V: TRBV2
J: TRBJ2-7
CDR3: CASTISGGNEQYF
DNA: TGTGCCAGCACGATTTCAGGGGGCAACGAGCAGTACTTC

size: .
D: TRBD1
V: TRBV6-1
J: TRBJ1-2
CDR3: CASRTGVNYGYTF
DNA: TGTGCCAGCAGGACAGGGGTGAACTATGGCTACACCTTC

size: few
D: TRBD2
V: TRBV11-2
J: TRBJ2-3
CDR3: CASSPAGGETDTQYF
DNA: TGTGCCAGCAGCCCCGCGGGGGGTGAGACAGATACGCAGTATTTT

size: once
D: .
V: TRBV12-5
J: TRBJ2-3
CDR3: CASAPLSTDTQYF
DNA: TGTGCTAGTGCCCCCCTGAGCACAGATACGCAGTATTTT

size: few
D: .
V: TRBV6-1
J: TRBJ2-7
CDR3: CASITGGTYEQYF
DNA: TGTGCCAGCATCACTGGGGGCACTTACGAGCAGTACTTC

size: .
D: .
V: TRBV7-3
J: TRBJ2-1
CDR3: CASSSRGEQFF
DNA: TGTGCCAGCAGCTCTAGGGGTGAGCAGTTCTTC

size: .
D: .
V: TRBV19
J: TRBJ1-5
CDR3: CASSIERGSWPQHF
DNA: TGTGCCAGTAGTATAGAAAGGGGTTCATGGCCCCAGCATTTT

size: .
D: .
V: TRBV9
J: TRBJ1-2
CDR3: CASSATEDYGYTF
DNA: TGTGCCAGCAGCGCCACCGAGGACTATGGCTACACCTTC

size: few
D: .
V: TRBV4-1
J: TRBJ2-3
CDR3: CASSGTFSDTQYF
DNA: TGCGCCAGCAGCGGGACTTTTTCAGATACGCAGTATTTT

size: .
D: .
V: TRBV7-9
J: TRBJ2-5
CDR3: CASSLRGGLGETQYF
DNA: TGTGCCAGCAGCTTACGTGGGGGGTTGGGGGAGACCCAGTACTTC

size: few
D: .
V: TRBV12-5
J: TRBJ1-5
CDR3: CATLRGEGFNQPQHF
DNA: TGTGCTACCCTAAGGGGTGAAGGCTTCAATCAGCCCCAGCATTTT

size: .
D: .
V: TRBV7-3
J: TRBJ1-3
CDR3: CASSLQGGNTIYF
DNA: TGTGCCAGCAGCTTACAGGGTGGAAACACCATATATTTT

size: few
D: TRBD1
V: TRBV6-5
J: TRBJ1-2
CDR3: CASSYSGDRAGYTF
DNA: TGTGCCAGCAGTTACTCGGGGGACAGGGCGGGCTACACCTTC

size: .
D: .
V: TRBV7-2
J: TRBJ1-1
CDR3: CASSTYSEAFF
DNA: TGTGCCAGCAGCACCTACTCTGAAGCTTTCTTT

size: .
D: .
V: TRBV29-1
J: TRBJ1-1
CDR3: CSVAQKGRGWGFF
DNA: TGCAGCGTTGCGCAAAAAGGACGGGGTTGGGGTTTCTTT

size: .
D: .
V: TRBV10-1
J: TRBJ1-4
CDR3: CATLVGKLFF
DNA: TGCGCCACCCTAGTTGGAAAACTGTTTTTT